A selection of T cell receptor beta chains follows, all from one sample in a study of tumor-infiltrating lymphocytes in primary liver carcinoma. TCRdb passed the multiplex PCR reads through MiXCR, listing each CDR3 protein once. The sample shows about 44,000 distinct CDR3 sequences, about 80% of them seen only once. Source material: liver tumor tissue from sampling region 3. The source is a man in his forties with primary liver carcinoma and hepatitis B virus infection. The CDR3 runs from the conserved cysteine through the conserved F or W. The order of the fields is V gene, J gene, CDR3 length, clone size, D gene, CDR3 DNA, CDR3 protein. A D gene is named only where the DNA matches it firmly. A row's size may be missing; if present it is once, few, many or a size class.

TRBV27	TRBJ2-2	12	few	-	TGTGCCAGTTCGACGATGACCGGGGAGCTGTTTTTT	CASSTMTGELFF
TRBV7-8	TRBJ2-7	14	many	TRBD2	TGTGCCAGCAGCGTTAGCGGGAGAGTTTACGAGCAGTACTTC	CASSVSGRVYEQYF
TRBV6-1	TRBJ1-5	13	many	-	TGTGCCAGCTGCGATACAGGTGATGTCCCCCAGCATTTT	CASCDTGDVPQHF
TRBV29-1	TRBJ2-1	14	-	-	TGCAGCGTTCCGACAGGCAGCAACTACAATGAGCAGTTCTTC	CSVPTGSNYNEQFF
TRBV28	TRBJ2-3	16	-	-	TGTCCCAGCCCTCCTTCATCGGCGGCCTTCGAGGATACGCAGTATTTT	CPSPPSSAAFEDTQYF
TRBV6-1	TRBJ2-7	18	-	-	TGTGCCAGCATCTTCCAGACTGGCGGGGCCCTAAGCTCCTACAAGCAGTACTTC	CASIFQTGGALSSYKQYF
TRBV29-1	TRBJ2-1	15	medium-sized	-	TGCAGCGTTGAAGATCCCAGGCGTTTGAGCTTGGAGCAGTTCTTC	CSVEDPRRLSLEQFF
TRBV11-2	TRBJ2-3	16	-	TRBD2	TGTACAAGCAGCCCCCCGACTAGCGGCAGAATAGATACGCAGTATTTT	CTSSPPTSGRIDTQYF
TRBV11-2	TRBJ2-2	16	once	TRBD2	TGTGCGAGCAGGTTAGTGGCGCTAGCGGGAACCGTGGAGCTGTTTTTT	CASRLVALAGTVELFF
TRBV10-3	TRBJ2-3	19	-	-	TGTGCCATCAGTGAGTCGCTGGGTACGGCTAGCAGGAGCGCAGATATGCAGTATTTT	CAISESLGTASRSADMQYF
TRBV30	TRBJ1-5	13	many	-	TGTGCCTGGAGTGTCTCTTCGGCTCAGCCCCAGCATTTT	CAWSVSSAQPQHF
TRBV6-1	TRBJ2-2	14	-	TRBD1	TGTACCAGCACCCGACAGGGGGTAACGGGGGAGCTGTTTTTT	CTSTRQGVTGELFF
TRBV4-1	TRBJ2-1	18	many	-	TGCGCCAACAGCCAAGGGGTCCTAGCGAGGAGCTCCTACAATGAGCAGTTCTTC	CANSQGVLARSSYNEQFF
TRBV24-1	TRBJ2-1	18	-	-	TGTGCCACCAGTGGCACAGCGGAAGGGAGTGGGCCCTACAATGAGCAGTTCTTC	CATSGTAEGSGPYNEQFF
TRBV28	TRBJ2-2	15	-	TRBD2	TGTGCCAGCAGTTTATTAGCGGGTCGAACCGGGGAGCTGTTTTTC	CASSLLAGRTGELFF
TRBV4-2	TRBJ2-1	17	many	TRBD2	TGTGCCAGCAGCCAAGATGCGACGGGAGGGCACCACAATGAGCAGTTCTTC	CASSQDATGGHHNEQFF
TRBV6-1	TRBJ2-1	13	medium-sized	TRBD2	TGTGCCAGCAGTGAAAACGGGAGGGAGGGCTCTTTCTTC	CASSENGREGSFF
TRBV12-3/TRBV12-4	TRBJ2-2	15	-	-	TGTGCCAATAGTTTAAGGGACACTTTCACCGGGGAGCTGTTTTTT	CANSLRDTFTGELFF
TRBV10-3	TRBJ1-2	14	-	-	TGTGCCATCAGAGAACGGGCGTCCAACTATGGCCACACCTTC	CAIRERASNYGHTF
TRBV2	TRBJ2-2	18	-	TRBD2	TGTGCCAGCAGGCCTTTTCTCAATTTAGCGGGACTCACCGGGGAGCTGTTTTTT	CASRPFLNLAGLTGELFF
TRBV6-6	TRBJ2-7	13	-	-	TGTGCCAGCAGTTTCTCACATGGGAACGGGCAGTACTTC	CASSFSHGNGQYF
TRBV6-5	TRBJ1-3	14	-	-	TGTGCCAGCAGGATGATAGGGGACTCTTACACCATATATTTT	CASRMIGDSYTIYF
TRBV29-1	TRBJ2-1	15	-	-	TGCAGCGTGGGGTCTCCTTCCAGCTCTTACAATGAGCAATTCTTC	CSVGSPSSSYNEQFF
TRBV10-3	TRBJ2-7	13	-	TRBD1	TGTGGCATCATGAGGACAGGATCTTACGAGCAGTACTTC	CGIMRTGSYEQYF
TRBV29-1	TRBJ2-7	15	-	TRBD2	TGCAGCCCCGCGGAGGGACTAGCGGTCTCCTACGAGCAGTACTTC	CSPAEGLAVSYEQYF